The source of this T cell receptor (beta chain) is a study of T cell responses to AZD1222 COVID-19 vaccine. Study-wide points: In the spike-specific TCR repertoire, nearly half reportedly target unmutated variant regions. Baseline testing showed seropositivity in only six AZD1222 recipients.

Sequencing used immunoSEQ multiplex PCR; TCRdb keeps in-frame clones, though not all of them. The sample lists some 150,000 clones, roughly 90% occurring once. From germline, CDR1 is LNHNV and CDR2 YYDKDF (reference sequence). The CDR3 extends over 14 amino acids. The V end was cut by 4 bases, the J end by 5 bases, with 15 bases between. On this clone: The antigen is unknown.

Here the sequenced sample was peripheral blood, taken 28 days after the second dose of the MenACWY control vaccine. This sequence originates from an adult who received the MenACWY meningococcal vaccine as a control. The J gene is TRBJ2-7, the V gene TRBV15, with D possibly being TRBD1 or TRBD2 (5 bases each). CDR3: CATSNGQRDHEQYF. The CDR3 region has the DNA TGTGCCACCAGCAACGGACAAAGGGACCACGAGCAGTACTTC. The full variable domain, rest sourced from reference TRBV15 and TRBJ2-7, is DAMVIQNPRYQVTQFGKPVTLSCSQTLNHNVMYWYQQKSSQAPKLLFHYYDKDFNNEADTPDNFQSRRPNTSFCFLDIRSPGLGDTAMYLCATSNGQRDHEQYFGPGTRLTVT.